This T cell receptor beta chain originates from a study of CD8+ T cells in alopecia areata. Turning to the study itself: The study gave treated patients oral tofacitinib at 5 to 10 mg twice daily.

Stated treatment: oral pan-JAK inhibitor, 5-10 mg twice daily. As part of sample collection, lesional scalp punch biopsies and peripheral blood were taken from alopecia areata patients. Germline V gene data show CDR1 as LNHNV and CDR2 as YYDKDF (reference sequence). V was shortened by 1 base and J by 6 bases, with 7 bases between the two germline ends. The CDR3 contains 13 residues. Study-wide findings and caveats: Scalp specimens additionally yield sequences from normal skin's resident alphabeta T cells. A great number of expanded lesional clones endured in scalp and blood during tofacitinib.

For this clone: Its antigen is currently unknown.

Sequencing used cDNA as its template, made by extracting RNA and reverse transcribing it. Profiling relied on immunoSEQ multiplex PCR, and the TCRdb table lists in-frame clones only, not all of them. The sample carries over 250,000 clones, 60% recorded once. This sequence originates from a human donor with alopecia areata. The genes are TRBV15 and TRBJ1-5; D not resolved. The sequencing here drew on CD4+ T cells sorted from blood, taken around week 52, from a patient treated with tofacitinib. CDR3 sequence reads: CATSRGSGQPQHF. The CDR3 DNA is TGTGCCACCAGCAGAGGGTCGGGTCAGCCCCAGCATTTT.